The 13 T cell receptor beta chains in this list originate from one sample, sequenced in a study of blood T cell repertoires in COVID-19. The table came from immunoSEQ multiplex PCR; TCRdb's copy has only in-frame clones and leaves some out. This table has about 250,000 clones, approximately 86% appearing once. Sequencing was performed on peripheral blood. Receptor source: a woman aged 55-69 years who had recovered from COVID-19.

The rearrangement joins TRBV5-4 to TRBJ1-5, with 8 bases fitting TRBD1. This CDR3 comprises 15 residues. V was pared by 4 bases and J by 2 bases, with 5 bases of the junction left unmatched. Per germline, CDR1 SGHNT and CDR2 YYREEE (reference sequence). CDR3 in DNA: TGTGCCAGCAGCATGACAGGGGTCGGCAATCAGCCCCAGCATTTT. Protein product: CASSMTGVGNQPQHF. Drawing the rest from reference TRBV5-4 and TRBJ1-5, the complete variable domain is ETGVTQSPTHLIKTRGQQVTLRCSSQSGHNTVSWYQQALGQGPQFIFQYYREEENGRGNFPPRFSGLQFPNYSSELNVNALELDDSALYLCASSMTGVGNQPQHFGDGTRLSIL.

The J gene is TRBJ1-4, the V gene TRBV11-2, with TRBD1 matching over 8 bases. The germline gives CDR1 SGHAT, CDR2 FQNNGV. V dropped 1 base and J dropped 8; count of bases not matched to a gene: 6. CDR3 length: 15 residues. This CDR3 reads CASSLGGQGVEKLFF. CDR3 nucleotide sequence: TGTGCCAGCAGCTTAGGCGGACAGGGAGTGGAAAAACTGTTTTTT.

The chain links TRBV3-1 (or the pseudogene TRBV3-2) to TRBJ2-5; the D is unclear. V was pared by 0 bases and J by 2 bases, with 10 bases between. From germline, CDR1 is LGHDT and CDR2 YNNKEL (reference sequence). This CDR3 spans 15 amino acids. CDR3 region: CASSQDLSAQETQYF. The CDR3 coding sequence is TGTGCCAGCAGCCAAGATCTATCCGCACAAGAGACCCAGTACTTC.

The chain has TRBV11-3 and TRBJ2-2, with TRBD1 matching 12 bases. V shed 2 bases and J 4 bases; nucleotides not matched to a gene: 8. The CDR3 is made up of 18 amino acids. Per germline, CDR1 SGHNT and CDR2 YENEEA. The CDR3 here is CASSLLAGQGASTGELFF. The CDR3 DNA reads TGTGCCAGCAGCTTACTCGCGGGACAGGGGGCCTCCACCGGGGAGCTGTTTTTT.

The chain has TRBV5-1 and TRBJ2-7, with D tentatively TRBD1 (6 bases). The CDR3 has 13 residues. V was trimmed by 4 bases and J by 3 bases, leaving 11 bases between them. Germline V gives CDR1 SGHRS, CDR2 YFSETQ. The CDR3 spells CASSPGTLYEQYF. The CDR3 DNA reads TGCGCCAGCAGCCCCGGGACACTCTACGAGCAGTACTTC.

This chain connects TRBV5-4 to TRBJ2-2; weak D call: TRBD1 (6 bases). V lost 6 bases and J lost 2, with 14 bases in between. CDR1 SGHNT and CDR2 YYREEE come from the germline V gene (reference sequence). The CDR3 is 15 residues long. This CDR3 reads CASTAGALNTGELFF. The CDR3 coding sequence is TGTGCCAGCACCGCAGGGGCTCTCAACACCGGGGAGCTGTTTTTT.

The chain is built from TRBV10-3 and TRBJ1-1, with 9 nucleotides matching TRBD1. Losses at the gene ends were 9 bases for V and 1 base for J; bases not matched to a gene: 3. Germline assignment: CDR1 ENHRY and CDR2 SYGVKD. The CDR3 runs 13 residues. The CDR3 protein is CAITGGGNTEAFF. The CDR3 DNA is TGTGCCATAACAGGGGGCGGGAACACTGAAGCTTTCTTT.

The chain employs TRBV19 and TRBJ1-1; 7 nucleotides align to TRBD1. CDR3 length: 16 amino acids. With 3 bases clipped from V and 1 base from J, the junction kept 8 bases outside the gene matches. Germline values: CDR1 LNHDA, CDR2 SQIVND (reference sequence). This CDR3 reads CASSMMAGGPNTEAFF. CDR3 coding DNA: TGTGCCAGTAGTATGATGGCAGGGGGGCCGAACACTGAAGCTTTCTTT.

The chain recombines TRBV6-1 with TRBJ1-6; D ambiguous. Germline V gene data show CDR1 as MNHNS and CDR2 as SASEGT. With 5 bases removed from V and 10 bases from J, the gap between germline ends came to 6 bases. This CDR3 comprises 11 residues. The CDR3 region is CASSPRSPLHF. CDR3 coding DNA: TGTGCCAGCAGTCCTAGGTCACCCCTCCACTTT.

V usage is TRBV18 and J usage is TRBJ1-2; 10 nucleotides agree with TRBD1. The CDR3 contains 14 residues. Per the germline V gene, CDR1 is KGHSH and CDR2 is LQKENI. The J segment lost 6 bases and the V segment lost 1 base, leaving 2 bases of the junction unmatched. For the CDR3, the DNA is TGTGCCAGCTCACCACGACAGGGGGCGAATGGCTACACCTTC. Translated: CASSPRQGANGYTF.

The CDR3 bases are TGTGCCAGCAGTACCGGACTAGCGAAGAGCACAGATACGCAGTATTTT. It is translated as CASSTGLAKSTDTQYF. V is TRBV6-2 or TRBV6-3 and J is TRBJ2-3; 9 bases align to TRBD2. The CDR3 is 16 residues long. CDR1 and CDR2 (germline): MNHEY, SVGEGT. V shed 5 bases and J 0 bases; nucleotides not matched to a gene: 6.

In this sample, this clone turned up once. The gene calls are TRBV6-2 or TRBV6-3 and TRBJ1-5, with 9 bases lining up with TRBD1. J gave up 2 bases and V 5 bases, and 7 bases lay outside the gene matches. The CDR3 is made up of 16 amino acids. The germline CDR1 and CDR2 sequences are MNHEY and SVGEGT. CDR3 region: CASSKYRDRGNQPQHF. As DNA, the CDR3 is TGTGCCAGCAGTAAATACCGGGACAGGGGCAATCAGCCCCAGCATTTT.

The V call is TRBV5-1, the J call TRBJ1-1; D is unresolved. V lost 7 bases and J lost 2, with 12 bases in between. This CDR3 has 13 amino acids. The germline gives CDR1 SGHRS, CDR2 YFSETQ. In nucleotides, the CDR3 is TGCGCCAGCTTAACGGTCGGTAACACTGAAGCTTTCTTT. Its translation is CASLTVGNTEAFF.